This T cell receptor beta chain is from a study of T cells expressing NK-cell markers. Per germline, CDR1 SGHRS and CDR2 YFSETQ. This CDR3 comprises 13 residues. TCRdb reworked the 5' RACE reads into one entry per CDR3 protein, no DNA. Across about 370,000 distinct CDR3 sequences, the top ten clones capture over 8.5% of the sample. This receptor was identified in a woman in her 50s in good health. The sequencing sample was made of blood T cells: a sorted CD56 or NKG2C T cell subset, CD4+ or CD8+ T cells, or bulk PBMC T cells (not recorded which). V gene TRBV5-1 combines with J gene TRBJ2-3. The chain's CDR3 is CASSLGSAVTQYF.